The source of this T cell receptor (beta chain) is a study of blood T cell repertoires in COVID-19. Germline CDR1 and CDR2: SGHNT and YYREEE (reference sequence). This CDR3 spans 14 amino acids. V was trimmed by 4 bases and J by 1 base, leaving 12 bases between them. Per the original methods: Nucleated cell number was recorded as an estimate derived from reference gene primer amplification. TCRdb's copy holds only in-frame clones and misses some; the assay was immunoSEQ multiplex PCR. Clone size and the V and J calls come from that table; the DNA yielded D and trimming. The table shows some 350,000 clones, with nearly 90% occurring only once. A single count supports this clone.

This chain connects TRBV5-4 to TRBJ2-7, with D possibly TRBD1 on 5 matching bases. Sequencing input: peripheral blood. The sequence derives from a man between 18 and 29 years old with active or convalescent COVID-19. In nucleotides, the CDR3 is TGTGCCAGCAGCCCGGGTACAGGATCCTACGAGCAGTACTTC. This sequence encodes CASSPGTGSYEQYF.